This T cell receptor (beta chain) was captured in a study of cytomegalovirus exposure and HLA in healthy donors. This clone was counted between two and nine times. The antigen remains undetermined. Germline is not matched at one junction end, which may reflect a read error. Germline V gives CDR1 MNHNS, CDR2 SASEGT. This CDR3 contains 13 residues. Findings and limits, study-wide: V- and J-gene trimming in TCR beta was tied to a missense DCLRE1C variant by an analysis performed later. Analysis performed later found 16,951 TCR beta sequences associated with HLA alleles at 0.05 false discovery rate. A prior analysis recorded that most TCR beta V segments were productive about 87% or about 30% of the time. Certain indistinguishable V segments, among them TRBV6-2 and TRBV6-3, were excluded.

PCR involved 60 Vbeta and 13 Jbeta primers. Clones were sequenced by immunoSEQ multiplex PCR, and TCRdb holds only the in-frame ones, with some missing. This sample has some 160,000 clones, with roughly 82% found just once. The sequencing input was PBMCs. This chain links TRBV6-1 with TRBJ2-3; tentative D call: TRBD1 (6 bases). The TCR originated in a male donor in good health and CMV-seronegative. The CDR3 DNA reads TGTGCGTCGGGGACACTAAGCACCGATACGCAGTATTTT. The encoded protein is CASGTLSTDTQYF.